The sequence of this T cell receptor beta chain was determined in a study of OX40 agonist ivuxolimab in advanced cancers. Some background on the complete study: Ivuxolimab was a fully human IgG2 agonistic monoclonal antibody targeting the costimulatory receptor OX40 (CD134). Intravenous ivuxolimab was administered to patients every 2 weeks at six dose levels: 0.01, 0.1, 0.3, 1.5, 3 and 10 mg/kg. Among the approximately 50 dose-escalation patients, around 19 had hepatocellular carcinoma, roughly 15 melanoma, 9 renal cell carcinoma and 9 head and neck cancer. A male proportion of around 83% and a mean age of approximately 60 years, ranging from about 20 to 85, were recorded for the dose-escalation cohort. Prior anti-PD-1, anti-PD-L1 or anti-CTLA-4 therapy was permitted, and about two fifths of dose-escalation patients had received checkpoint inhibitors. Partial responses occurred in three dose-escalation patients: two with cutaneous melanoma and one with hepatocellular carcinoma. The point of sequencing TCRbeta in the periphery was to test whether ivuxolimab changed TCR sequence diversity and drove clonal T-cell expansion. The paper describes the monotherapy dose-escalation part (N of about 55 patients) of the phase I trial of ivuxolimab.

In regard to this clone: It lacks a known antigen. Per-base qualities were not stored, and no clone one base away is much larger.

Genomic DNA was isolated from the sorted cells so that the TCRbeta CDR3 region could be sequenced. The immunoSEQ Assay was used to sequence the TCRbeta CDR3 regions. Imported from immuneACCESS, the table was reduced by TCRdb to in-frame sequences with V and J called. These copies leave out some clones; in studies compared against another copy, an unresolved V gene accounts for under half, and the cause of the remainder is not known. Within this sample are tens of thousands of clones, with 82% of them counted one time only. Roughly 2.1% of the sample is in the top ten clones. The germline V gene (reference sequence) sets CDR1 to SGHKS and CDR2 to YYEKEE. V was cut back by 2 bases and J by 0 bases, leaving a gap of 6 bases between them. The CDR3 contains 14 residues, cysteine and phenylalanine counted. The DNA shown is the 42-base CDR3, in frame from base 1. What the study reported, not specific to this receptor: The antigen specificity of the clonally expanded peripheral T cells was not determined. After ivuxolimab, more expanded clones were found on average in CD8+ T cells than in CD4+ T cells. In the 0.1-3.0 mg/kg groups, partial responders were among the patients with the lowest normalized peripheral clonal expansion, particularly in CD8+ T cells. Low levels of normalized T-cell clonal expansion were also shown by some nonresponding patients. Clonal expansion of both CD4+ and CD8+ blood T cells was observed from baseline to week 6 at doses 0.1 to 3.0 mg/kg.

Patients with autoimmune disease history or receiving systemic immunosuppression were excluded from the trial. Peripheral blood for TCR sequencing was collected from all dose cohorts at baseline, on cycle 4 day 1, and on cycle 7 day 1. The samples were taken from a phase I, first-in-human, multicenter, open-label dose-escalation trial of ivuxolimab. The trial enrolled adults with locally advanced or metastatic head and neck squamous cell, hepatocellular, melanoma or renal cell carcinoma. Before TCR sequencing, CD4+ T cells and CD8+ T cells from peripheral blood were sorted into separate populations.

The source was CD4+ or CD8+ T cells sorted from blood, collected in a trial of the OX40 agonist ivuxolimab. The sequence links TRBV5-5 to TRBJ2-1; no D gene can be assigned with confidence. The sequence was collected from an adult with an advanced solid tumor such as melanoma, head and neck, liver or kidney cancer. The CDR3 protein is CASSFDASYNEQFF. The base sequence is TGTGCCAGCAGCTTTGACGCCTCCTACAATGAGCAGTTCTTC.